The 25 T cell receptor beta chains given below trace back to one sample, sequenced in a study of CD4 T cells in relation to SARS-CoV-2 and coronaviruses. This table comes from immunoSEQ multiplex PCR, and its TCRdb copy is limited to in-frame clones, with some not included. The sample holds about 31,000 clones, about two thirds seen once. These receptors lack a known antigen. The unexposed donors gave CD4+ T cells in about 2011-2018, prior to COVID-19. After around nine days of culture, CD4+ T cells were isolated. The sequenced sample consisted of CD4+ T cells from PBMCs, cultured in vitro. Every receptor here comes from a human donor in good health.

The J gene is TRBJ2-2, the V gene TRBV19; D not certain. This CDR3 comprises 15 residues. Trimming stripped 3 bases from V and 4 bases from J, with 12 bases between. Germline values: CDR1 LNHDA, CDR2 SQIVND (reference sequence). CDR3 bases: TGTGCCAGTAGTATCGGCGGTATAAGCACCGGGGAGCTGTTTTTT. This sequence encodes CASSIGGISTGELFF.

This clone appeared a single time. The V call is TRBV7-9, the J call TRBJ2-7, with 12 bases lining up with TRBD2. The CDR3 is 15 residues long. Germline CDR1 is SEHNR and CDR2 is FQNEAQ (reference sequence). The V and J ends lost 4 bases and 3 bases, in that order; junction bases with no gene match: 4. The CDR3 region has the DNA TGTGCCAGCAGCTCCAGACTAGCGGGGGTCTACGAGCAGTACTTC. Amino acid sequence: CASSSRLAGVYEQYF. Looking up the rest from reference TRBV7-9 and TRBJ2-7 gives the full variable domain: DTGVSQNPRHKITKRGQNVTFRCDPISEHNRLYWYRQTLGQGPEFLTYFQNEAQLEKSRLLSDRFSAERPKGSFSTLEIQRTEQGDSAMYLCASSSRLAGVYEQYFGPGTRLTVT.

The rearrangement uses TRBV3-1 (or the pseudogene TRBV3-2) and TRBJ1-6, with D hard to call. The CDR3 loop spans 17 amino acids. Trimming took off 0 bases at V and 9 bases at J, with 18 bases between the two ends. The V gene's germline CDR1 is LGHDT and CDR2 YNNKEL (reference sequence). CDR3 DNA: TGTGCCAGCAGCCAAGATCTATTCGGCAGGCTAAGTTCACCCCTCCACTTT. It yields the protein CASSQDLFGRLSSPLHF.

The V gene is TRBV4-1, the J gene TRBJ2-7; 13 bases are a match to TRBD2. The junction had 13 bases not matched to a gene; V was cut back by 2 bases and J by 6 bases. Germline-derived CDR1 and CDR2 are MGHRA and YSYEKL. This CDR3 has 18 amino acids. Written as DNA, the CDR3 is TGCGCCAGCAGCCAAATGGGGCTGACTAGCGGGGGGACAGGCGAGCAGTACTTC. Its translation is CASSQMGLTSGGTGEQYF.

This rearrangement joins TRBV25-1 to TRBJ2-5; a possible D gene is TRBD2 (6 bases). Germline V gives CDR1 MGHDK, CDR2 SYGVNS. Trimming took 3 bases from V and 2 from J, leaving 10 bases between them. This CDR3 spans 14 amino acids. The CDR3 loop reads CASSEGDWQETQYF. The DNA of the CDR3 is TGTGCCAGCAGTGAGGGGGACTGGCAAGAGACCCAGTACTTC.

The CDR3 nucleotides read TGTGCCTGGTGGGGACTGGGACAGGGAAAACTTAGCAATCAGCCCCAGCATTTT. Protein: CAWWGLGQGKLSNQPQHF. The chain combines TRBV30 with TRBJ1-5; 9 nucleotides align to TRBD1. The CDR3 is made up of 18 amino acids. The germline V gene has CDR1 GTSNPN and CDR2 SVGIG (reference sequence). V was pared by 5 bases and J by 0 bases, with 14 bases of the junction left unmatched. Complete variable domain (other parts from reference TRBV30 and TRBJ1-5): SQTIHQWPATLVQPVGSPLSLECTVEGTSNPNLYWYRQAAGRGLQLLFYSVGIGQISSEVPQNLSASRPQDRQFILSSKKLLLSDSGFYLCAWWGLGQGKLSNQPQHFGDGTRLSIL.

The chain recombines TRBV21-1 with TRBJ2-7; the DNA was not compared with TRBD1, the D call given in the table. TRBV21-1 is assigned pseudogene status. This CDR3 is built from 13 residues. The CDR3: CASSKDSSYEQYF. CDR3 DNA: TGTGCCAGCAGCAAAGACAGCTCCTACGAGCAGTACTTC.

V and J are TRBV7-2 and TRBJ2-1, with 7 bases fitting TRBD2. This CDR3 has 15 residues. With 1 base clipped from V and 5 bases from J, the junction kept 5 bases outside the gene matches. CDR1 and CDR2 (germline): SGHTA, FQGNSA. CDR3: CASSLGGGKNNEQFF. The CDR3 DNA sequence: TGTGCCAGCAGCTTAGGGGGGGGGAAGAACAATGAGCAGTTCTTC.

The J gene is TRBJ2-5, the V gene TRBV11-3, with D possibly being TRBD2 (6 bases). The germline V gene encodes CDR1 SGHNT and CDR2 YENEEA. With 1 base removed from V and 5 bases from J, the gap between germline ends came to 14 bases. This CDR3 comprises 15 residues. The CDR3 here is CASSLGGTREETQYF. The DNA of the CDR3 is TGTGCCAGCAGCTTAGGGGGGACCCGGGAGGAGACCCAGTACTTC.

The rearrangement uses TRBV9 and TRBJ2-3; TRBD2 is a possible D gene (6 bases). The CDR3 is made up of 15 amino acids. In germline, CDR1 is SGDLS, CDR2 YYNGEE. The V end lost 0 bases, the J end lost 3 bases, and 11 bases lay between the germline ends. In nucleotides, the CDR3 is TGTGCCAGCAGCGTAGTCGGGAGTGGGACAGATACGCAGTATTTT. Its translation is CASSVVGSGTDTQYF.

The chain carries TRBV5-8 and TRBJ2-7; 8 bases agree with TRBD1. With V trimmed by 4 bases and J by 9 bases, 6 bases remained unmatched. Germline V lookup: CDR1 SGHTS, CDR2 YDEGEE. The CDR3 spans 12 residues. The CDR3 here is CASSIGQGRQYF. The CDR3, as DNA: TGTGCCAGCAGCATCGGACAGGGTCGGCAGTACTTC.

The chain recombines TRBV19 with TRBJ2-3; a possible D gene is TRBD1 (5 bases). The germline V gene encodes CDR1 LNHDA and CDR2 SQIVND (reference sequence). This CDR3 is 14 amino acids long. The V and J ends lost 8 bases and 2 bases respectively, with 14 bases between them. The CDR3 DNA reads TGTGCCAGTCGAAGATCAGGGAACACAGATACGCAGTATTTT. Encoded protein: CASRRSGNTDTQYF.

The chain couples TRBV6-5 to TRBJ1-3; 7 nucleotides line up with TRBD1. The CDR3 length is 16 residues. CDR1 and CDR2 (germline): MNHEY, SVGAGI. V shed 4 bases and J 3 bases; nucleotides not matched to a gene: 9. The CDR3 sequence: CASSSLTGFIGNTIYF. The CDR3 DNA follows: TGTGCCAGCAGTTCCCTGACAGGGTTTATTGGAAACACCATATATTTT.

This clone was seen only once. This chain uses TRBV9 with TRBJ2-5; TRBD2 matches at 12 bases. The CDR3 length is 17 residues. V lost 3 bases, J lost 5 bases, and 11 bases stayed unmatched. Germline V gene data show CDR1 as SGDLS and CDR2 as YYNGEE. The chain's CDR3 is CASSEAPTSGGPETQYF. CDR3 DNA sequence: TGTGCCAGCAGCGAGGCCCCAACTAGCGGGGGGCCGGAGACCCAGTACTTC.

This rearrangement joins TRBV6-4 to TRBJ2-3; the match to TRBD2 covers 9 bases. Germline V gene lookup returns CDR1 MRHNA and CDR2 SNTAGT. The junction had 6 bases not matched to a gene; V was cut back by 3 bases and J by 2 bases. The CDR3 runs 16 residues. The CDR3 sequence is CASSESGTSSTDTQYF. For the CDR3, the DNA is TGTGCCAGCAGTGAGTCCGGGACTAGCTCCACAGATACGCAGTATTTT.

The rearrangement links TRBV13 to TRBJ2-1, with 8 bases that match TRBD1. The length of the CDR3 is 16 residues. Trimming cost V 1 base and J 7 bases; bases outside gene matches: 9. Germline CDR1 is PRHDT and CDR2 is FYEKMQ (reference sequence). The CDR3: CASSLAADRAGNEQFF. As DNA, the CDR3 is TGTGCCAGCAGCTTAGCCGCGGACAGGGCTGGGAATGAGCAGTTCTTC.

The rearrangement links TRBV5-5 to TRBJ2-2, with 7 bases aligning to TRBD1. The CDR3 totals 17 residues. Trimming took 0 bases from V and 4 from J; bases not matched to a gene: 9. The germline CDR1 and CDR2 sequences are SGHKS and YYEKEE (reference sequence). As DNA, the CDR3 is TGTGCCAGCAGCTTGGCTCTGAGGGGACAGACCACCGGGGAGCTGTTTTTT. Protein: CASSLALRGQTTGELFF. Supplemented by reference TRBV5-5 and TRBJ2-2, the full variable domain reads DAGVTQSPTHLIKTRGQQVTLRCSPISGHKSVSWYQQVLGQGPQFIFQYYEKEERGRGNFPDRFSARQFPNYSSELNVNALLLGDSALYLCASSLALRGQTTGELFFGEGSRLTVL.

V usage is TRBV29-1 and J usage is TRBJ2-7, with 7 bases aligning to TRBD1. This CDR3 is 13 amino acids long. J gave up 2 bases and V 2 bases, and 3 bases lay outside the gene matches. Germline CDR1 reads SQVTM; CDR2 reads ANQGSEA. For the CDR3, the DNA is TGCAGCGTTGAAAATCAGGGGGCCTACGAGCAGTACTTC. This encodes CSVENQGAYEQYF.

This chain connects TRBV10-3 to TRBJ2-3; tentative D call: TRBD2 (5 bases). CDR3 length: 13 residues. Germline lookup yields CDR1 ENHRY and CDR2 SYGVKD. Trimming removed 11 bases at V and 1 base at J, with 13 bases between. The CDR3 loop is CAGRDGGTDTQYF. As DNA, the CDR3 is TGTGCCGGAAGAGACGGGGGCACAGATACGCAGTATTTT.

This clone has a single count. The rearrangement joins TRBV13 to TRBJ2-4; D might be TRBD1 (7 bases). Trimming took 5 bases from V and 4 from J, leaving 15 bases between them. Germline V gene data show CDR1 as PRHDT and CDR2 as FYEKMQ (reference sequence). The CDR3 runs 15 residues. The CDR3, as DNA: TGTGCCAGCAGCGTACAGGGGCGGGGTAAAAACATTCAGTACTTC. This codes for CASSVQGRGKNIQYF.

V gene TRBV29-1 combines with J gene TRBJ2-3; 8 nucleotides align to TRBD1. V lost 5 bases to trimming and J lost 3 bases; unmatched junction nucleotides: 7. Germline V gene lookup returns CDR1 SQVTM and CDR2 ANQGSEA. The CDR3 has 14 residues. CDR3 coding DNA: TGCAGCGTTCGCAGGGGGCCAGGGACAGATACGCAGTATTTT. This sequence encodes CSVRRGPGTDTQYF.

This clone came up a few times. This chain connects TRBV5-1 to TRBJ2-2, with D perhaps being TRBD1 or TRBD2 (5 bases each). Looked up from germline, CDR1 is SGHRS and CDR2 is YFSETQ. CDR3 length: 14 amino acids. The ends were cut back, 3 bases at V and 10 bases at J, with 16 bases in the middle. The DNA of the CDR3 is TGCGCCAGCAGCTGGACCGGGACGCACACGGAGCTGTTTTTT. It yields the protein CASSWTGTHTELFF.

The chain employs TRBV18 and TRBJ2-3; D is unresolved. The CDR3 contains 16 residues. Germline CDR1 is KGHSH and CDR2 is LQKENI. V gave up 1 base and J gave up 0 bases, with 11 bases separating them. The CDR3 nucleotides read TGTGCCAGCTCACCACGGAGCGCCCTCAGCACAGATACGCAGTATTTT. Amino acids: CASSPRSALSTDTQYF. Combining the CDR3 with reference TRBV18 and TRBJ2-3 gives the whole variable domain NAGVMQNPRHLVRRRGQEARLRCSPMKGHSHVYWYRQLPEEGLKFMVYLQKENIIDESGMPKERFSAEFPKEGPSILRIQQVVRGDSAAYFCASSPRSALSTDTQYFGPGTRLTVL.

The rearrangement links TRBV2 to TRBJ2-5; 7 bases are a match to TRBD1. This CDR3 is 14 amino acids long. CDR1 is SNHLY and CDR2 is FYNNEI in the germline V gene. The ends lost 6 bases at V and 1 base at J; junction bases unmatched: 5. CDR3 sequence (DNA): TGTGCCAGCAGCCGGACAGGTCGCCAAGAGACCCAGTACTTC. This sequence encodes CASSRTGRQETQYF.

The chain links TRBV3-1 (or the pseudogene TRBV3-2) to TRBJ1-5; D may be TRBD1 (5 bases). The V gene's germline CDR1 is LGHDT and CDR2 YNNKEL (reference sequence). Trimming left V 3 bases short and J 4 bases short, with 13 bases between. This CDR3 comprises 15 residues. The CDR3 bases are TGTGCCAGCAGCCAGACCGGGGGGGGTAATCAGCCCCAGCATTTT. It yields the protein CASSQTGGGNQPQHF.